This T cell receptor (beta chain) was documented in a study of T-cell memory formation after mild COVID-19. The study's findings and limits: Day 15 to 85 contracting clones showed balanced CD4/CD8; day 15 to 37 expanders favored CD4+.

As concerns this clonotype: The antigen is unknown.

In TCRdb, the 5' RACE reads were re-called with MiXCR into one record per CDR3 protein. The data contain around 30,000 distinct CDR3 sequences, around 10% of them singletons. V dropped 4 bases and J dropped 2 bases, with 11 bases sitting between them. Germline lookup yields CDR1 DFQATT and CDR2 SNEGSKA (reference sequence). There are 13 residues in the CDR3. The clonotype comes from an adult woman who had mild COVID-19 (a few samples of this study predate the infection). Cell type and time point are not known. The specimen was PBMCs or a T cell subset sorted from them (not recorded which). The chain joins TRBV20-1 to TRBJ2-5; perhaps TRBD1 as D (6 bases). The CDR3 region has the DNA TGCAGTGCTACCCGGACAGCGCAAGAGACCCAGTACTTC. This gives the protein CSATRTAQETQYF.